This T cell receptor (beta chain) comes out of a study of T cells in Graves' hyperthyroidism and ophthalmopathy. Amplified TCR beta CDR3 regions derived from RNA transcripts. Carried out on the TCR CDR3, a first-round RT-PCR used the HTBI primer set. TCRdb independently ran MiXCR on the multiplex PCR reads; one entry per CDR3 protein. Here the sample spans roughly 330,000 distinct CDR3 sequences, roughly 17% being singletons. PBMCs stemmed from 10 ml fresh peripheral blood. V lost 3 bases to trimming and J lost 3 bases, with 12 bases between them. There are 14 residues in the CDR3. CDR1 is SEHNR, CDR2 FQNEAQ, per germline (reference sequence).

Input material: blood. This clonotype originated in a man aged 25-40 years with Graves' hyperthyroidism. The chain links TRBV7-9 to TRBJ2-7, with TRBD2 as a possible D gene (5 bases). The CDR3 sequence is CASSFDYNDYEQYF. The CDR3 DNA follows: TGTGCCAGCAGCTTTGACTATAATGACTACGAGCAGTACTTC.